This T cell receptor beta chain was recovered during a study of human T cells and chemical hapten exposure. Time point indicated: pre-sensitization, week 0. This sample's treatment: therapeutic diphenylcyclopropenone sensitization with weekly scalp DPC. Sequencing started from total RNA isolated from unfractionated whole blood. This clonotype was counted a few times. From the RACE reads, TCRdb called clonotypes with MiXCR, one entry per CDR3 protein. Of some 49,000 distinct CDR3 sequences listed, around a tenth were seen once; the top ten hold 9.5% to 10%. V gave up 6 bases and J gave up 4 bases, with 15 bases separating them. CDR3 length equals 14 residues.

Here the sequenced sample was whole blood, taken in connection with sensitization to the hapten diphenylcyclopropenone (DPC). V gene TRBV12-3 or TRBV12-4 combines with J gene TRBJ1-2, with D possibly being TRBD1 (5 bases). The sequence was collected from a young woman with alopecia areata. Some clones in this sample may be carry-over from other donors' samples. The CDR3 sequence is CASRPSFGGYGYTF. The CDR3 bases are TGTGCCAGCAGACCCTCTTTCGGGGGCTATGGCTACACCTTC.